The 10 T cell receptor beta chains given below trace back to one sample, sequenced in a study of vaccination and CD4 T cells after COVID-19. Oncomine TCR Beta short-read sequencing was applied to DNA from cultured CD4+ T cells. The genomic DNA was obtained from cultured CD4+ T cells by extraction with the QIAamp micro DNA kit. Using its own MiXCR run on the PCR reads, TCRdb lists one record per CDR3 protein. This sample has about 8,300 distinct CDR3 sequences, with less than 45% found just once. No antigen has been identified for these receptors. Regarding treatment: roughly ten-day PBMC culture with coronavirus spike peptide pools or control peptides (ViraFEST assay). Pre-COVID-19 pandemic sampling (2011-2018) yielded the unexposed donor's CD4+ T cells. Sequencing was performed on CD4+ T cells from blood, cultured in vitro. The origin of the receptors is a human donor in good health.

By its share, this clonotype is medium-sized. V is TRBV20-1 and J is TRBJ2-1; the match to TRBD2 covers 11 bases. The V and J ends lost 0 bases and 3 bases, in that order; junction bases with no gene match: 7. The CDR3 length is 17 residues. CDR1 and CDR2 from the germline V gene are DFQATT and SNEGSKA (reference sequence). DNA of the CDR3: TGCAGTGCTAGAGATCCCGGTGGGACTAGCGGCTACAATGAGCAGTTCTTC. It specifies CSARDPGGTSGYNEQFF.

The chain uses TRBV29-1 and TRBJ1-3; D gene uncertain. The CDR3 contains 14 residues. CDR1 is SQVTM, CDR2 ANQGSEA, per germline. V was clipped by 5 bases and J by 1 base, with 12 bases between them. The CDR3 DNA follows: TGCAGCGTTTCGGAGGGTGGATCTGGAAACACCATATATTTT. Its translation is CSVSEGGSGNTIYF.

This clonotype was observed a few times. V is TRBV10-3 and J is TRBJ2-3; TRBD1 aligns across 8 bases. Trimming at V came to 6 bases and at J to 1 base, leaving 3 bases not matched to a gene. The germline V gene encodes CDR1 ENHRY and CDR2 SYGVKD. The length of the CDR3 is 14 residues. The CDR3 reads CAISAGGGTDTQYF. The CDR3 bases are TGTGCCATCAGCGCAGGGGGCGGCACAGATACGCAGTATTTT.

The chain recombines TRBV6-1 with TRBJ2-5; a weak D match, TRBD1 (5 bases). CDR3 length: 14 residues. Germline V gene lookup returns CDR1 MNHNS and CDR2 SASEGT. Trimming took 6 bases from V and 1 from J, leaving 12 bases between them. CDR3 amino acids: CASSRTQAQETQYF. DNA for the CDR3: TGTGCCAGCAGCCGGACACAAGCCCAAGAGACCCAGTACTTC.

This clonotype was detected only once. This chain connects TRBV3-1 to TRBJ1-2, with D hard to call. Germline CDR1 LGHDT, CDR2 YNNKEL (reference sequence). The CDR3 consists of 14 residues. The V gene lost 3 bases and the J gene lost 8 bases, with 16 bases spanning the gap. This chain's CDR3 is CASSQYSGNGGYTF. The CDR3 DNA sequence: TGTGCCAGCAGCCAGTACTCTGGGAATGGGGGCTACACCTTC.

CDR3 loop: CAISGRQGFNEQFF. Here the CDR3 DNA reads TGTGCCATCAGTGGGCGACAGGGGTTCAATGAGCAGTTCTTC. This rearrangement joins TRBV10-3 to TRBJ2-1; 8 bases are shared with TRBD1. The germline V gene has CDR1 ENHRY and CDR2 SYGVKD. This CDR3 has 14 residues. V lost 4 bases, J lost 6 bases, and 5 bases stayed unmatched.

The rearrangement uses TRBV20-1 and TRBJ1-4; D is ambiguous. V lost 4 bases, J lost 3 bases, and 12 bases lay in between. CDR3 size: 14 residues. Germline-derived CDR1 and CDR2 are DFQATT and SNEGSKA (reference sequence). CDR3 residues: CSAIASRPNEKLFF. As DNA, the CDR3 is TGCAGTGCTATAGCTTCCAGACCTAATGAAAAACTGTTTTTT.

The CDR3 loop reads CASSVESREATQYF. CDR3 nucleotide sequence: TGTGCCAGCAGCGTAGAGTCCAGGGAAGCTACGCAGTATTTT. The rearrangement joins TRBV9 to TRBJ2-3; a weak D match, TRBD1 (5 bases). Deletions cut 0 bases from V and 8 bases from J, with 13 bases between. CDR1 is SGDLS, CDR2 YYNGEE, per germline. The CDR3 spans 14 residues.

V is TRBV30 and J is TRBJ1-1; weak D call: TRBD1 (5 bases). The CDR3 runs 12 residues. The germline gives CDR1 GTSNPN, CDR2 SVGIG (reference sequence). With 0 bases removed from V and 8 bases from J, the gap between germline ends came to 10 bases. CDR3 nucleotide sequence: TGTGCCTGGAGTGTAGTAGGGACCGAAGCTTTCTTT. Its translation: CAWSVVGTEAFF.

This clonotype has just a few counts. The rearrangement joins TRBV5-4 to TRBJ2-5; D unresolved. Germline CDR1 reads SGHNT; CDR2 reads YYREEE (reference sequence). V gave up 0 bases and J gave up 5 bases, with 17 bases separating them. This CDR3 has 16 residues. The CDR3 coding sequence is TGTGCCAGCAGCTTGGGGACCCTCGGTTCTGCGGAGACCCAGTACTTC. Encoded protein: CASSLGTLGSAETQYF. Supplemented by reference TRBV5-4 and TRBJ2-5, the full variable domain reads ETGVTQSPTHLIKTRGQQVTLRCSSQSGHNTVSWYQQALGQGPQFIFQYYREEENGRGNFPPRFSGLQFPNYSSELNVNALELDDSALYLCASSLGTLGSAETQYFGPGTRLLVL.